This TCR beta chain was profiled in a study of molecular identifiers for immune sequencing clone quantification. Study outcomes and limitations: Whereas clones above 20 RNA copies held under 1% of naive-cell molecules, they held over 98% of effector molecules.

A CD8+CD4-CCR7+CD45RA+ gate was used to sort naive CD8 T cells. Germline CDR1 is ENHRY and CDR2 is SYGVKD. The CDR3 extends over 14 amino acids. V lost 2 bases and J 2 bases, leaving 8 bases between the germline ends. TCRdb reanalysed the PCR reads using MiXCR and keeps one entry per CDR3 protein. Here the sample spans 45,000 to 60,000 distinct CDR3 sequences, about a third being singletons. The sample holds a few counts of this clonotype. Antigen unknown. The origin of this receptor is a human donor in good health. Some libraries in this study had Jurkat cell RNA spiked in. Input material: naive CD8+ T cells from blood, with Jurkat cell RNA spiked in. Subset in this sample: FACS-sorted CD8+CD4-CCR7+CD45RA+ naive T cells. The genes are TRBV10-3 and TRBJ2-3; perhaps TRBD2 as D (6 bases). The CDR3 bases are TGTGCCATCAGTGAGAGCGGGTTCACAGATACGCAGTATTTT. Residues: CAISESGFTDTQYF.